This T cell receptor (beta chain) was recorded in a study of blood T cells in healthy people across ages. With 7 bases clipped from V and 6 bases from J, the junction kept 15 bases outside the gene matches. Per germline, CDR1 ENHRY and CDR2 SYGVKD. This CDR3 is built from 15 residues. Drawing of peripheral blood yielded 7.5 to 10 milliliters from each donor. Per sample, at least 6 micrograms of total RNA were extracted. Notes on the study in general: Older age coincided with a roughly linear decline in TCR beta diversity per million T cells. It was not known whether donors were CMV positive (a possible confounder of expanded clonotype changes).

As concerns this clonotype: Its antigen remains unknown.

Then a second PCR, running about 6 to 11 cycles, was carried out with a sample-barcoded 5' primer and a J-beta primer mix. TCRdb reprocessed the 5' RACE reads via MiXCR and lists one record per CDR3 protein. The sample yields around 600,000 distinct CDR3 sequences, 47% seen once. This receptor was identified in an elderly man in good health. The rearrangement joins TRBV10-3 to TRBJ2-7, with 7 nucleotides matching TRBD1. Sequencing was done on a sample of blood. This chain's CDR3 is CAINRGPRMAGEQYF. The DNA of the CDR3 is TGTGCCATCAACAGGGGACCGCGGATGGCGGGCGAGCAGTACTTC.